Listed below are T cell receptor beta chains from one sample, sequenced in a study of shared T cell receptors in the human thymus. Measured with immunoSEQ multiplex PCR; TCRdb has only the in-frame clones, and not every one. The data hold over 65,000 clones, with 90% to 95% observed a single time. The sequenced material came from thymocytes. All receptors come from a human donor. Each CDR3 is given with its conserved first and last residue. A D gene is named only where the DNA matches it firmly. Expanded clones get a size class; other rows say once, few or many, or leave the size out.

- once TRBJ2-7 TRBV18 TGTGCCAGCTCACCCTTCGATACTTCCCTCCCTTACGAGCAGTACTTC CASSPFDTSLPYEQYF
TRBD2 - TRBJ2-6 TRBV7-2 TGTGCCAGCAGCTCCAATAGCGGGGGGCCTTCTGGGGCCAACGTCCTGACTTTC CASSSNSGGPSGANVLTF
- once TRBJ2-1 TRBV28 TGTGCCAGCAGTTTATGCGGGACTCCTGACCACTCCTACAATGAGCAGTTCTTC CASSLCGTPDHSYNEQFF
- - TRBJ1-6 TRBV2 TGTGCCAGCAGTGGCGGGACATATTATAATTCACCCCTCCACTTT CASSGGTYYNSPLHF
- - TRBJ2-6 TRBV19 TGTGCCGGCAGACACTCTGGGGCCAACGTCCTGACTTTC CAGRHSGANVLTF
- - TRBJ1-4 TRBV27 TGTGCCAGCAGCCCGGGCCAGGAAAAACTGTTTTTT CASSPGQEKLFF
TRBD2 - TRBJ2-3 TRBV4-3 TGCGCCAGCAGCGGACTAGCGGGGGGATGGGATACGCAGTATTTT CASSGLAGGWDTQYF
- - TRBJ1-1 TRBV6-5 TGTGCCAGCAGTCCCAAATACAGGGAGGAGACTGAAGCTTTCTTT CASSPKYREETEAFF
TRBD2 - TRBJ2-3 TRBV9 TGTGCCAGCAGCCCTAGACTAGCGGGGGCCACAGATACGCAGTATTTT CASSPRLAGATDTQYF
TRBD1 - TRBJ2-5 TRBV7-3 TGTGCCAGCAGGGAACAGGGGGCCGAGACCCAGTACTTC CASREQGAETQYF
TRBD2 - TRBJ2-2 TRBV28 TGTGCCAGCAGGGGACTAGCGGGGGGGAACGGGGAGCTGTTTTTT CASRGLAGGNGELFF
- - TRBJ1-6 TRBV4-3 TGCGCCAGCAGCCACAGGTTGGGTATCGATAATTCACCCCTCCACTTT CASSHRLGIDNSPLHF
TRBD1 - TRBJ1-2 TRBV7-3 TGTGCCAGCAGCCCAGGGGAAGGACAGGGGGCTTACTATGGCTACACCTTC CASSPGEGQGAYYGYTF
- - TRBJ2-7 TRBV19 TGTGCCAGTAGGGGGGAGGTCCTAGGCGAGCAGTACTTC CASRGEVLGEQYF
- - TRBJ2-5 TRBV5-5 TGTGCCAGCAGCTTGCGATCAGGGTCGGAGACCCAGTACTTC CASSLRSGSETQYF
TRBD1 - TRBJ2-2 TRBV6-1 TGTGCCAGCACACCGGGGACAGGGTTATACGGGGAGCTGTTTTTT CASTPGTGLYGELFF
- - TRBJ2-4 TRBV2 TGTGCCAGCAAGGTCCCAGCCAAAAACATTCAGTACTTC CASKVPAKNIQYF
- - TRBJ1-3 TRBV14 TGTGCCAGCAGCCAAGTTGCCTTCCCGGGTATGAGGAACACCATATATTTT CASSQVAFPGMRNTIYF
- - TRBJ1-1 TRBV6-4 TGTGCCAGCAGTGAAGGAGGCCTGAACACTGAAGCTTTCTTT CASSEGGLNTEAFF
TRBD2 - TRBJ2-7 TRBV28 TGTGCCAGCAGTTTATGGTCGGTGCTAGCGGGGGTCTACGAGCAGTACTTC CASSLWSVLAGVYEQYF
TRBD2 - TRBJ2-2 TRBV4-2 TGTGCCAGCAGCCAGGATAGCGGGGATAAGGGGGAGCTGTTTTTT CASSQDSGDKGELFF
- - TRBJ2-1 TRBV4-3 TGCGCCAGCAGCCTCTGGTGGGGTGCGAATGAGCAGTTCTTC CASSLWWGANEQFF
- - TRBJ2-7 TRBV27 TGTGCCAGCAGTTTGCCCGCTAGCAACGAGCAGTACTTC CASSLPASNEQYF
TRBD1 - TRBJ1-6 TRBV10-2 TGCGCCAGTACAGGGGCAGGCGTCAGCTCCTATAATTCACCCCTCCACTTT CASTGAGVSSYNSPLHF
- - TRBJ2-1 TRBV18 TGTGCCAGCTCACTTGCAGTAACAATCTACAATGAGCAGTTCTTC CASSLAVTIYNEQFF
- - TRBJ1-5 TRBV7-8 TGTGCCAGCAGCTTAGATAAACAGGATAGCAATCAGCCCCAGCATTTT CASSLDKQDSNQPQHF
- - TRBJ1-5 TRBV9 TGTGCCAGCAGCGCCTACAGGAGCGGGCAGCCCCAGCATTTT CASSAYRSGQPQHF
- - TRBJ1-1 TRBV19 TGTGCCAGTATGAAGGGGAGAAAGACTGAAGCTTTCTTT CASMKGRKTEAFF
TRBD1 - TRBJ2-1 TRBV28 TGTGCCAGCAGTTTGAGGGGGACAGGGGGCGATGAGCAGTTCTTC CASSLRGTGGDEQFF